Below, 13 T cell receptor beta chains from the same sample are listed, as sequenced in a study of control samples from healthy donors and cancer patients. Generated by immunoSEQ multiplex PCR, the TCRdb table keeps only in-frame clones and is missing some. The sample lists 120,000 to 150,000 clones, 80% to 90% occurring once. Sequenced material: blood. All receptors derive from a woman aged 25-40 years in good health.

The J gene is TRBJ2-4, the V gene TRBV27, with 10 bases fitting TRBD1. The germline CDR1 and CDR2 sequences are MNHEY and SMNVEV (reference sequence). CDR3 length: 16 amino acids. The ends lost 2 bases at V and 7 bases at J; junction bases unmatched: 8. The CDR3, as DNA: TGTGCCAGCAGTTTAACCCTGACAGGGGGCTTGAACATTCAGTACTTC. The encoded protein is CASSLTLTGGLNIQYF.

The rearrangement links TRBV28 to TRBJ1-4; D gene ambiguous. Trimming took off 8 bases at V and 8 bases at J, with 9 bases between the two ends. CDR1 MDHEN and CDR2 SYDVKM come from the germline V gene. The CDR3 contains 11 residues. DNA for the CDR3: TGTGCCAGCGCAAGGGTCGAAAAACTGTTTTTT. The encoded protein is CASARVEKLFF.

The rearrangement joins TRBV7-2 to TRBJ1-2; tentatively, D is TRBD1 (5 bases). The CDR3 is made up of 13 amino acids. In germline, CDR1 is SGHTA, CDR2 FQGNSA. V was cut by 4 bases and J by 5 bases, with 11 bases left in between. The CDR3 nucleotides are TGTGCCAGCAGCTGGGGACTGGATTATGGCTACACCTTC. It translates to CASSWGLDYGYTF. Full variable domain (outside the CDR3, taken from reference TRBV7-2 and TRBJ1-2): GAGVSQSPSNKVTEKGKDVELRCDPISGHTALYWYRQSLGQGLEFLIYFQGNSAPDKSGLPSDRFSAERTGGSVSTLTIQRTQQEDSAVYLCASSWGLDYGYTFGSGTRLTVV.

This clone came up a few times. This chain connects TRBV4-1 to TRBJ1-4; 9 bases line up with TRBD1. CDR1 is MGHRA and CDR2 is YSYEKL in the germline V gene. V was clipped by 0 bases and J by 9 bases; unmatched bases: 8. The CDR3 is 16 amino acids. The CDR3 coding sequence is TGCGCCAGCAGCCAAGATCGGGGGACAGGGACCCAAAAACTGTTTTTT. Translated: CASSQDRGTGTQKLFF.

The genes are TRBV30 and TRBJ2-7; tentative D call: TRBD2 (6 bases). Germline values: CDR1 GTSNPN, CDR2 SVGIG (reference sequence). V was shortened by 0 bases and J by 2 bases, with 11 bases between the two germline ends. The CDR3 contains 14 residues. The CDR3 DNA follows: TGTGCCTGGAGTGTAGCTACGGGGGCCTACGAGCAGTACTTC. Translating it yields CAWSVATGAYEQYF.

CDR3: CASSYVLAEKLFF. Here the CDR3 DNA reads TGTGCCAGCAGTTACGTATTGGCTGAAAAACTGTTTTTT. The V and J genes are TRBV6-7 and TRBJ1-4; no reliable D call. Being an ORF, TRBV6-7 has a function that is uncertain. The CDR3 loop spans 13 amino acids. Trimming cost V 2 bases and J 7 bases, with 8 bases left between them.

The chain couples TRBV6-5 to TRBJ2-5; no firm D call. With 0 bases removed from V and 1 base from J, the gap between germline ends came to 9 bases. The CDR3 covers 15 residues. Germline CDR1 reads MNHEY; CDR2 reads SVGAGI. This CDR3 reads CASSYSGRTQETQYF. The CDR3 nucleotides are TGTGCCAGCAGTTACTCGGGCAGAACCCAAGAGACCCAGTACTTC.

This clone appeared a single time. The rearrangement uses TRBV11-2 and TRBJ2-5, with D perhaps matching TRBD2 (7 bases). Per the germline V gene, CDR1 is SGHAT and CDR2 is FQNNGV. CDR3 length: 15 amino acids. V was trimmed by 4 bases and J by 5 bases, leaving 17 bases between them. Here the CDR3 reads CASSSGHREGETQYF. Here the CDR3 DNA reads TGTGCCAGCAGCTCGGGACACAGGGAGGGGGAGACCCAGTACTTC.

This clone is medium-sized (0.01 to 0.1%) in the sample. In the same sample, other DNA sequences code for this CDR3. The chain links TRBV29-1 to TRBJ2-1; D remains unclear. This CDR3 has 15 amino acids. V lost 1 base and J lost 0, with 10 bases in between. The germline V gene encodes CDR1 SQVTM and CDR2 ANQGSEA. CDR3 in DNA: TGCAGCGTTGAAGTGTGGGATAGCTCCTACAATGAGCAGTTCTTC. It yields the protein CSVEVWDSSYNEQFF.

On this clone itself: The same CDR3 is also encoded by other DNA sequences in this sample. The chain couples TRBV11-1 to TRBJ1-1, with D hard to call. Germline-derived CDR1 and CDR2 are SGHAT and FQDESV (reference sequence). V was clipped by 0 bases and J by 2 bases, with 4 bases between them. The CDR3 spans 13 residues. DNA of the CDR3: TGTGCCAGCAGCTTAGCAGAAAACACTGAAGCTTTCTTT. This codes for CASSLAENTEAFF.

The chain is built from TRBV7-9 and TRBJ1-1; D uncertain. CDR1 SEHNR and CDR2 FQNEAQ come from the germline V gene (reference sequence). The CDR3 runs to 12 residues. V lost 3 bases and J 4 bases, leaving 6 bases between the germline ends. CDR3 residues: CASSFSATEAFF. DNA of the CDR3: TGTGCCAGCAGCTTCTCAGCCACTGAAGCTTTCTTT.

This chain connects TRBV27 to TRBJ2-1; D is perhaps TRBD2 (6 bases). The V end was cut by 0 bases, the J end by 3 bases, with 18 bases between. This CDR3 comprises 18 residues. Looked up from germline, CDR1 is MNHEY and CDR2 is SMNVEV (reference sequence). The CDR3 protein is CASSLSWQRVVSYNEQFF. CDR3 coding DNA: TGTGCCAGCAGTTTATCTTGGCAGCGGGTGGTCAGCTACAATGAGCAGTTCTTC.

The gene calls are TRBV7-9 and TRBJ2-1; D remains unclear. Trimming cost V 3 bases and J 6 bases, with 15 bases left between them. Germline values: CDR1 SEHNR, CDR2 FQNEAQ (reference sequence). The CDR3 contains 15 residues. CDR3 bases: TGTGCCAGCAGCTTGTCGGCAAGCCGCCTCAATGAGCAGTTCTTC. This translates into CASSLSASRLNEQFF.